This is a list of T cell receptor beta chains from one sample in a study of T cell changes during pregnancy in multiple sclerosis. Assay: immunoSEQ multiplex PCR; the TCRdb copy retains only in-frame clones and omits some. The table records approximately 120,000 clones, around 95% of them present only once. The specimen comprised peripheral blood, sampled after pregnancy. These receptors originate from a female donor with multiple sclerosis, enrolled in a pregnancy study. Each CDR3 is given with its conserved first and last residue. D genes are given only for firm matches. Rows may omit the clone size; those that give it use once, few, many or a size class.

V	size	J	D	CDR3	DNA
TRBV5-1	once	TRBJ1-4	NA	CASSLAKGDDEKLFF	TGCGCCAGCAGCTTGGCCAAGGGGGACGATGAAAAACTGTTTTTT
TRBV29-1	once	TRBJ2-3	NA	CSVGATSRTDTQYF	TGCAGCGTTGGTGCAACTAGTCGCACAGATACGCAGTATTTT
TRBV28	NA	TRBJ1-3	NA	CASSPPLNTIYF	TGTGCCAGCAGTCCCCCCCTTAACACCATATATTTT
TRBV25-1	NA	TRBJ2-1	NA	CASSERHASMTEQFF	TGTGCCAGCAGTGAAAGACACGCTAGCATGACCGAGCAGTTCTTC
TRBV6-5	NA	TRBJ2-2	TRBD2	CASSYSRGSTGELFF	TGTGCCAGCAGTTACTCTCGCGGGAGCACCGGGGAGCTGTTTTTT
TRBV7-9	NA	TRBJ2-6	TRBD1	CASSFYGTGVFSGANVLTF	TGTGCCAGCAGCTTTTACGGGACAGGGGTCTTCTCTGGGGCCAACGTCCTGACTTTC
TRBV2	NA	TRBJ2-3	NA	CASRRETTDTQYF	TGTGCCAGCAGACGGGAGACCACAGATACGCAGTATTTT
TRBV6-1	NA	TRBJ1-2	TRBD1	CASSERFWDREVTF	TGTGCCAGCAGTGAACGGTTTTGGGACAGGGAGGTCACCTTC
TRBV4-3	NA	TRBJ2-7	TRBD2	CASSQFGGGYEQYF	TGCGCCAGCAGCCAATTCGGGGGGGGCTACGAGCAGTACTTC
TRBV7-2	NA	TRBJ1-5	NA	CASGGQPQHF	TGTGCCAGCGGAGGCCAGCCCCAGCATTTT
TRBV4-3	NA	TRBJ2-1	TRBD2	CASSPLAGGSNEQFF	TGCGCCAGCAGCCCCCTAGCGGGAGGGAGCAATGAGCAGTTCTTC
TRBV19	NA	TRBJ2-5	NA	CASSIVGDGKTQYF	TGTGCCAGTAGTATAGTAGGAGACGGAAAGACCCAGTACTTC
TRBV25-1	NA	TRBJ1-3	NA	CASSAGIGKNTIYF	TGTGCCAGCAGCGCGGGGATAGGGAAGAACACCATATATTTT
TRBV7-9	NA	TRBJ1-3	TRBD1	CASSLDRGLDPGNTIYF	TGTGCCAGCAGCCTCGACAGGGGGCTTGATCCTGGAAACACCATATATTTT
TRBV2	NA	TRBJ2-5	TRBD1	CASSNGQGIQETQYF	TGTGCCAGCAGCAACGGACAGGGAATCCAAGAGACCCAGTACTTC
TRBV6-5	NA	TRBJ2-3	NA	CASSSQLDFPPDTQYF	TGTGCCAGCAGTTCCCAATTGGACTTCCCCCCAGATACGCAGTATTTT
TRBV5-1	NA	TRBJ2-7	TRBD2	CASSPSGLAGGYEQYF	TGCGCCAGCAGCCCCAGTGGGTTAGCGGGAGGGTACGAGCAGTACTTC
TRBV5-6	NA	TRBJ1-1	TRBD1	CASSRWDRVSDEAFF	TGTGCCAGCAGCCGTTGGGACAGGGTGTCCGATGAAGCTTTCTTT
TRBV11-2	once	TRBJ2-5	NA	CASSHPQGFLETQYF	TGTGCCAGCAGCCACCCTCAGGGTTTCCTGGAGACCCAGTACTTC
TRBV14	NA	TRBJ2-2	TRBD2	CASSRGLAGAHRELFF	TGTGCCAGCAGCCGAGGACTAGCGGGAGCTCACCGGGAGCTGTTTTTT
TRBV4-2	NA	TRBJ1-4	TRBD1	CASSQDSGQRNEKLFF	TGTGCCAGCAGCCAAGATTCGGGACAGCGTAATGAAAAACTGTTTTTT
TRBV6-1	NA	TRBJ2-4	NA	CASSEAGAIPWGIQYF	TGTGCCAGCAGTGAAGCGGGGGCTATCCCCTGGGGCATTCAGTACTTC
TRBV6-1	NA	TRBJ2-7	TRBD2	CASSVMAGVGEQYF	TGTGCCAGCAGTGTGATGGCGGGAGTTGGCGAGCAGTACTTC
TRBV5-1	NA	TRBJ2-1	NA	CASSRDTGQKQFF	TGCGCCAGCAGCCGGGATACCGGACAGAAGCAGTTCTTC
TRBV7-9	NA	TRBJ2-3	TRBD1	CASSPRQGTDTQYF	TGTGCCAGCAGCCCCCGACAGGGTACAGATACGCAGTATTTT
TRBV5-1	once	TRBJ1-1	NA	CASHSGLQRYTEAFF	TGCGCCAGCCATTCCGGGTTGCAGAGGTACACTGAAGCTTTCTTT
TRBV28	NA	TRBJ1-5	NA	CASKAGNQPQHF	TGTGCCAGCAAGGCAGGGAATCAGCCCCAGCATTTT
TRBV6-5	NA	TRBJ1-2	TRBD1	CASRVDRYRYGYTF	TGTGCCAGCAGAGTGGACAGGTATCGGTATGGCTACACCTTC
TRBV2	NA	TRBJ2-1	TRBD1	CASSARLTGSYNEQFF	TGTGCCAGCAGTGCTCGATTGACAGGGTCCTACAATGAGCAGTTCTTC
TRBV7-6	NA	TRBJ2-1	NA	CASSLYAGINEQFF	TGTGCCAGCAGCTTATACGCAGGAATCAATGAGCAGTTCTTC
TRBV29-1	NA	TRBJ2-2	TRBD1	CSVVGGRGTGELFF	TGCAGCGTTGTAGGGGGCCGCGGCACCGGGGAGCTGTTTTTT
TRBV5-4	NA	TRBJ2-2	NA	CASSPPTSRNTGELFF	TGTGCCAGCAGCCCACCGACTAGTCGGAACACCGGGGAGCTGTTTTTT
TRBV7-8	NA	TRBJ1-2	NA	CASSLTEIYGYTF	TGTGCCAGCAGCCTTACAGAGATCTATGGCTACACCTTC
TRBV27	NA	TRBJ2-7	TRBD1	CASRTGPSEQYF	TGTGCCAGCAGGACAGGGCCCAGCGAGCAGTACTTC
TRBV28	NA	TRBJ1-1	NA	CASISRGGYTEAFF	TGTGCCAGCATCTCCCGTGGGGGCTACACTGAAGCTTTCTTT
TRBV7-9	NA	TRBJ1-4	TRBD1	CASSLSDRGDFEKLFF	TGTGCCAGCAGCTTGTCGGACAGGGGCGATTTTGAAAAACTGTTTTTT
TRBV2	once	TRBJ2-7	NA	CASLFLRDSYEQYF	TGTGCCAGCCTATTCCTGCGGGACAGCTACGAGCAGTACTTC
TRBV29-1	NA	TRBJ2-7	TRBD2	CAVEVGLAGYEQYF	TGCGCAGTGGAAGTCGGACTAGCGGGATACGAGCAGTACTTC
TRBV25-1	NA	TRBJ1-6	NA	CASSEYARNSPLHF	TGTGCCAGCAGTGAATACGCGCGTAATTCACCCCTCCACTTT
TRBV19	NA	TRBJ2-1	TRBD1	CASSLSSRGLGEQFF	TGTGCCAGTAGTTTATCATCCAGGGGGCTAGGGGAGCAGTTCTTC
TRBV27	NA	TRBJ2-7	NA	CASSFMGSSDEQYF	TGTGCCAGCAGTTTCATGGGTTCTAGCGACGAGCAGTACTTC
TRBV28	NA	TRBJ1-2	TRBD1	CASSLLIRTGTYGYTF	TGTGCCAGCAGTTTATTAATACGGACAGGGACCTATGGCTACACCTTC
TRBV11-3	few	TRBJ2-1	TRBD2	CASSVEGREGKDEQFF	TGTGCCAGCAGCGTAGAGGGGCGGGAGGGAAAGGATGAGCAGTTCTTC
TRBV7-2	NA	TRBJ1-4	TRBD1	CASSGSGQTNEKLFF	TGTGCCAGCAGCGGGTCGGGACAGACTAATGAAAAACTGTTTTTT
TRBV28	NA	TRBJ1-1	NA	CASSLGGAGHTEAFF	TGTGCCAGCAGCCTAGGGGGGGCTGGACACACTGAAGCTTTCTTT
TRBV2	NA	TRBJ2-3	NA	CASSTGGTDTQYF	TGTGCCAGCAGTACGGGAGGCACAGATACGCAGTATTTT